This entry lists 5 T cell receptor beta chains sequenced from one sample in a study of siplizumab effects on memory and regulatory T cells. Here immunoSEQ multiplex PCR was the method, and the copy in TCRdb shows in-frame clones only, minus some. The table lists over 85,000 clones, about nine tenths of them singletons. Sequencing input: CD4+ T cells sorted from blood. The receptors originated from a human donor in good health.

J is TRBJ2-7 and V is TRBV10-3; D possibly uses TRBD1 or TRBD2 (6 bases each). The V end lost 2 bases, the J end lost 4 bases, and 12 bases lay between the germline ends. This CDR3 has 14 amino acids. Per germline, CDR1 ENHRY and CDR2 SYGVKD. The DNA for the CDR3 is TGTGCCATCAGTGAGGTGGGGGGCCTGTACGAGCAGTACTTC. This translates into CAISEVGGLYEQYF.

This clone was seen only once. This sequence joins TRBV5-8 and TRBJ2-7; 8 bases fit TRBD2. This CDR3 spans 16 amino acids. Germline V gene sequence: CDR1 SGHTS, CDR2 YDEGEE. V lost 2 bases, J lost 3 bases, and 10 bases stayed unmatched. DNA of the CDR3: TGTGCCAGCAGCTTAGATATGGGACTAGGGAACTACGAGCAGTACTTC. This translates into CASSLDMGLGNYEQYF.

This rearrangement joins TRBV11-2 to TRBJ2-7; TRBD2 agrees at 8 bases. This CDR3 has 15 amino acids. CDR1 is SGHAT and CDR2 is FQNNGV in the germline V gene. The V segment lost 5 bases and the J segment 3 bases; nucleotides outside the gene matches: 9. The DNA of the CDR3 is TGTGCCAGCAGCATCCGACTAGCGATGGGCTACGAGCAGTACTTC. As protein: CASSIRLAMGYEQYF.

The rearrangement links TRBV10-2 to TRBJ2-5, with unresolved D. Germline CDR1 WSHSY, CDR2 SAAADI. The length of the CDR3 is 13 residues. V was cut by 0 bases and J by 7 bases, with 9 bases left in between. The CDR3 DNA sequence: TGCGCCAGCAGTGAGTCGATGGTGGGGACCCAGTACTTC. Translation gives CASSESMVGTQYF.

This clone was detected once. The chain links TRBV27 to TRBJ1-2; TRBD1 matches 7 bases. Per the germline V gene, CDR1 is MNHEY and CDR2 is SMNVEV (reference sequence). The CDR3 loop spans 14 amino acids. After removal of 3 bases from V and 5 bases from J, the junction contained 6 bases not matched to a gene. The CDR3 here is CASSFAGQTYGYTF. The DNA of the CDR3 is TGTGCCAGCAGTTTTGCGGGACAGACTTATGGCTACACCTTC.